This T cell receptor (beta chain) emerged from a study of human T cells and chemical hapten exposure. Study-level findings and limits: DPC sensitization left the count of TCRs above 1 in 1000 unchanged. More PT1 expanded TCRs went with higher patch test scores.

For this clonotype: Its antigen is unknown.

TCRdb re-derived calls from the RACE reads in MiXCR, one entry per CDR3 protein. The data show nearly 350,000 distinct CDR3 sequences, 6% to 8.5% seen once. Time point given: patch test 1, 2 weeks after DPC sensitization. Treatment noted: therapeutic diphenylcyclopropenone sensitization with weekly scalp DPC. This TCR was sampled from a woman under 30 with alopecia areata. Some clones in this sample may be carry-over from other donors' samples. The sequenced sample was whole blood, obtained in connection with sensitization to the hapten diphenylcyclopropenone (DPC).

Here the CDR3 reads CASSLPGHWLADTQYF. The CDR3 DNA reads as TGTGCCAGCAGTTTGCCCGGCCACTGGCTTGCAGATACGCAGTATTTT. The chain has TRBV6-2 or TRBV6-3 and TRBJ2-3; D unresolved. Trimming took off 4 bases at V and 4 bases at J, with 18 bases between the two ends. Germline CDR1 reads MNHEY; CDR2 reads SVGEGT. The CDR3 totals 16 residues.